The 4 T cell receptor beta chains reported below all come from one sample, sequenced in a study of CD8+ T cells in alopecia areata. Once RNA had been extracted, it was reverse transcribed into cDNA to act as the sequencing template. Clones were sequenced by immunoSEQ multiplex PCR, and TCRdb holds only the in-frame ones, with some missing. The table records around 140,000 clones, approximately 45% of them present only once. The sequenced sample consisted of CD4+ T cells sorted from blood. These receptors all stem from a human donor with alopecia areata.

The genes are TRBV20-1 and TRBJ2-1; the D is unclear. Between the trimmed V and J ends, which lost 3 bases and 7 bases, there was a span of 7 bases. The V gene's germline CDR1 is DFQATT and CDR2 SNEGSKA (reference sequence). This CDR3 comprises 11 residues. CDR3 loop: CSARSLNEQFF. In DNA, the CDR3 is TGCAGTGCTAGGTCCCTTAATGAGCAGTTCTTC.

This clone has a handful of counts. At the DNA level, this CDR3 is encoded by other sequences in the same sample as well. The chain combines TRBV20-1 with TRBJ2-3; D unclear. V was cut by 3 bases and J by 6 bases, with 4 bases left in between. The germline V gene encodes CDR1 DFQATT and CDR2 SNEGSKA (reference sequence). CDR3 length: 10 residues. In DNA form, the CDR3 reads TGCAGTGCTAGCTCGGATACGCAGTATTTT. This translates into CSASSDTQYF.

V gene TRBV28 combines with J gene TRBJ2-3; tentatively, D is TRBD2 (6 bases). V gave up 8 bases and J gave up 4 bases, with 13 bases separating them. The CDR3 has 13 residues. Germline V gene sequence: CDR1 MDHEN, CDR2 SYDVKM. The CDR3 region is CASRDSQADTQYF. The CDR3 nucleotides read TGTGCCAGCCGGGACTCCCAAGCAGATACGCAGTATTTT.

This chain joins TRBV29-1 and TRBJ2-1; 8 bases align to TRBD1. Germline V gene data show CDR1 as SQVTM and CDR2 as ANQGSEA. The ends lost 6 bases at V and 5 bases at J; junction bases unmatched: 12. The CDR3 has 15 amino acids. The CDR3 DNA reads TGCAGCGTCTCGACCGGGACAGGATACAACAATGAGCAGTTCTTC. This translates into CSVSTGTGYNNEQFF.